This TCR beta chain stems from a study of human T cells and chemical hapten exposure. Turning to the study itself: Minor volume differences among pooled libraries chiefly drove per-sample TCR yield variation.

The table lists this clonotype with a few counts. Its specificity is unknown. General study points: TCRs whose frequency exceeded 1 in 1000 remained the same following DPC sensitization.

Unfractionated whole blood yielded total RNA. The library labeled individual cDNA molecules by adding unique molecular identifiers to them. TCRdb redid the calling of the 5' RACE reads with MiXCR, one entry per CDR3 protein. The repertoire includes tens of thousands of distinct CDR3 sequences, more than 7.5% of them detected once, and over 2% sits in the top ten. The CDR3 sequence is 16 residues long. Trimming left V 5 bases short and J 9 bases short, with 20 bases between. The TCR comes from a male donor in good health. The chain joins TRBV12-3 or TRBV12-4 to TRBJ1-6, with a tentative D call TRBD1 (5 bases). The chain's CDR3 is CASSTRDGAAGSPLHF. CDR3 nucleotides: TGTGCCAGCAGTACGAGGGACGGCGCGGCGGGTTCACCCCTCCACTTT.